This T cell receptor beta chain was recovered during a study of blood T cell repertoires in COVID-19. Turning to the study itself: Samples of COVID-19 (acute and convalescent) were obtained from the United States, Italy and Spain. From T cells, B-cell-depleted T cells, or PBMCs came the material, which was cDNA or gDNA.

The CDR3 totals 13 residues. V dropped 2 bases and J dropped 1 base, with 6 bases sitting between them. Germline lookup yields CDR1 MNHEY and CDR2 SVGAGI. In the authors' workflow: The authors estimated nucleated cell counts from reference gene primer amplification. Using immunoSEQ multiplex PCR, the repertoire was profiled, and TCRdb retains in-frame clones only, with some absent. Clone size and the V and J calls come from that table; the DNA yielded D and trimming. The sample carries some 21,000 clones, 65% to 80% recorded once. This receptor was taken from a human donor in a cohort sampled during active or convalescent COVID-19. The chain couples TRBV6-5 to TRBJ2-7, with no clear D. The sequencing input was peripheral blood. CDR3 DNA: TGTGCCAGCAGTTACGGCAATTCCTACGAGCAGTACTTC. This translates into CASSYGNSYEQYF.